The 19 T cell receptor beta chains below were found in one sample sequenced in a study of blood T cells in healthy people across ages. Using a J-beta primer mix together with a sample-barcoded 5' primer, a second PCR was run for roughly 6 to 11 cycles. TCRdb itself ran the 5' RACE reads through MiXCR, one entry per CDR3 protein. The sample yields 1,300,000 or so distinct CDR3 sequences, around 59% seen once. Sequencing was performed on blood. These receptors were collected from a man aged 18-30 years in good health.

This chain connects TRBV15 to TRBJ2-7; D remains ambiguous. The V gene's germline CDR1 is LNHNV and CDR2 YYDKDF (reference sequence). The CDR3 length is 13 residues. V lost 4 bases and J 0 bases, leaving 7 bases between the germline ends. The chain's CDR3 is CATSTESSYEQYF. The CDR3 DNA follows: TGTGCCACCAGCACTGAGAGCTCCTACGAGCAGTACTTC.

This clonotype has just a few counts. The chain uses TRBV9 and TRBJ2-3, with D perhaps TRBD2 (5 bases). Germline lookup yields CDR1 SGDLS and CDR2 YYNGEE. V dropped 4 bases and J dropped 6 bases, with 12 bases sitting between them. The CDR3 has 13 amino acids. The CDR3 loop reads CASSTGSGDTQYF. The CDR3 bases are TGTGCCAGCAGCACCGGATCGGGGGATACGCAGTATTTT.

The rearrangement uses TRBV12-3 or TRBV12-4 and TRBJ2-1; D possibly corresponds to TRBD1 (6 bases). Trimming shortened V by 4 bases and J by 9 bases, and 16 bases separated the two germline ends. This CDR3 has 14 amino acids. The CDR3 region has the DNA TGTGCCAGCAGTTGGGGGCCAGGGACGGCTGAGCAGTTCTTC. It codes for CASSWGPGTAEQFF.

The rearrangement joins TRBV9 to TRBJ2-3; 9 bases align to TRBD2. V was clipped by 2 bases and J by 1 base; unmatched bases: 2. The V gene's germline CDR1 is SGDLS and CDR2 YYNGEE. The CDR3 has 15 amino acids. CDR3 loop: CASSVPSGGTDTQYF. CDR3 bases: TGTGCCAGCAGCGTGCCTAGCGGGGGCACAGATACGCAGTATTTT.

This chain joins TRBV5-1 and TRBJ2-5; TRBD1 matches 7 bases. The assigned J gene may be wrong: the sequence end matches TRBJ2-7 better. Germline V gene sequence: CDR1 SGHRS, CDR2 YFSETQ. The length of the CDR3 is 15 residues. The CDR3 is CASSLGRQGLAEQYF. The CDR3 DNA is TGCGCCAGCAGCTTGGGTCGACAGGGCCTCGCCGAGCAGTACTTC.

V usage is TRBV13 and J usage is TRBJ1-1; D uncertain. Germline CDR1 reads PRHDT; CDR2 reads FYEKMQ (reference sequence). V gave up 5 bases and J gave up 1 base, with 11 bases separating them. The length of the CDR3 is 14 residues. The CDR3 loop reads CASSPSGSNTEAFF. CDR3 nucleotides: TGTGCCAGCAGCCCCAGTGGTTCGAACACTGAAGCTTTCTTT.

The chain is built from TRBV4-1 and TRBJ2-7, with D possibly being TRBD2 (7 bases). The J call may be faulty, since TRBJ2-5 better matches the DNA end. Germline V gene data show CDR1 as MGHRA and CDR2 as YSYEKL. The CDR3 extends over 17 amino acids. Written as DNA, the CDR3 is TGCGCCAGCAGCCAAGAGGGAGGCCCTCAGGGAGGGGGGACCCAGTACTTC. Translation: CASSQEGGPQGGGTQYF.

This clonotype showed up just a few times. The J gene is TRBJ1-2, the V gene TRBV29-1; D gene unclear. With 0 bases removed from V and 3 bases from J, the gap between germline ends came to 17 bases. The CDR3 is made up of 16 amino acids. Germline lookup yields CDR1 SQVTM and CDR2 ANQGSEA. CDR3 sequence reads: CSVEEEAMVFDYGYTF. Written as DNA, the CDR3 is TGCAGCGTTGAAGAAGAGGCGATGGTCTTTGACTATGGCTACACCTTC.

This clonotype was observed a few times. V gene TRBV2 combines with J gene TRBJ2-1; D may correspond to TRBD1 or TRBD2 (5 bases each). The germline CDR1 and CDR2 sequences are SNHLY and FYNNEI. Deletions cut 6 bases from V and 9 bases from J, with 18 bases between. This CDR3 has 14 residues. The CDR3 loop reads CASRTGTNGGEQFF. CDR3 DNA sequence: TGTGCCAGCAGGACCGGGACCAACGGCGGTGAGCAGTTCTTC.

This clonotype turned up a few times. CDR3 nucleotide sequence: TGTGCCACCGGCCCCGGGACGGTTCAAGAGACCCAGTACTTC. Amino acids: CATGPGTVQETQYF. The rearrangement uses TRBV11-2 and TRBJ2-5; D is possibly TRBD1 or TRBD2 (5 bases each). Germline CDR1 reads SGHAT; CDR2 reads FQNNGV. The germline V and J ends were trimmed by 10 bases and 2 bases, with 17 bases remaining between them. CDR3 length: 14 residues.

This CDR3 reads CASSPHLASYNEQFF. The DNA for the CDR3 is TGTGCCAGCAGCCCCCACTTGGCTTCCTACAATGAGCAGTTCTTC. This chain joins TRBV9 and TRBJ2-1; D ambiguous. V shed 4 bases and J shed 1 base, with 12 bases lying between them. The CDR3 consists of 15 residues. Looked up from germline, CDR1 is SGDLS and CDR2 is YYNGEE.

CDR3 region: CASSLRAALTSYEQYF. CDR3 DNA sequence: TGTGCCAGCAGCTTACGGGCAGCTTTAACCTCCTACGAGCAGTACTTC. The genes are TRBV7-8 and TRBJ2-7; D unclear. This CDR3 spans 16 amino acids. V was pared by 2 bases and J by 0 bases, with 14 bases between. Germline V gene lookup returns CDR1 SGHVS and CDR2 FQNEAQ.

The rearrangement links TRBV7-9 to TRBJ2-1, with D tentatively TRBD2 (6 bases). Looked up from germline, CDR1 is SEHNR and CDR2 is FQNEAQ (reference sequence). The CDR3 extends over 16 amino acids. V was cut by 5 bases and J by 5 bases, with 19 bases left in between. The CDR3 is CASSEEEGTVDNEQFF. CDR3 bases: TGTGCCAGCAGCGAAGAGGAAGGGACTGTCGACAATGAGCAGTTCTTC. Filled out from reference TRBV7-9 and TRBJ2-1, the complete variable domain reads DTGVSQNPRHKITKRGQNVTFRCDPISEHNRLYWYRQTLGQGPEFLTYFQNEAQLEKSRLLSDRFSAERPKGSFSTLEIQRTEQGDSAMYLCASSEEEGTVDNEQFFGPGTRLTVL.

The V call is TRBV7-9, the J call TRBJ2-1, with D tentatively TRBD2 (5 bases). The V gene lost 6 bases and the J gene lost 4 bases, with 16 bases spanning the gap. The germline V gene has CDR1 SEHNR and CDR2 FQNEAQ (reference sequence). The CDR3 length is 15 residues. The CDR3 bases are TGTGCCAGCAGTCCCTTGCCGGGGTCTTACAATGAGCAGTTCTTC. Protein: CASSPLPGSYNEQFF. The full variable domain, its missing parts supplied by reference TRBV7-9 and TRBJ2-1, is DTGVSQNPRHKITKRGQNVTFRCDPISEHNRLYWYRQTLGQGPEFLTYFQNEAQLEKSRLLSDRFSAERPKGSFSTLEIQRTEQGDSAMYLCASSPLPGSYNEQFFGPGTRLTVL.

This chain uses TRBV28 with TRBJ1-5, with 9 bases matching TRBD1. The CDR3 totals 12 residues. J lost 7 bases, V lost 10 bases, and 5 bases had no gene match. The germline gives CDR1 MDHEN, CDR2 SYDVKM. DNA of the CDR3: TGTGCCATCGGGACAGGGTGGCAGCCCCAGCATTTT. This codes for CAIGTGWQPQHF.

This clonotype occurred once. The J gene is TRBJ2-3, the V gene TRBV20-1; TRBD2 might be the D (6 bases). Germline V gives CDR1 DFQATT, CDR2 SNEGSKA (reference sequence). The ends were cut back, 5 bases at V and 0 bases at J, with 15 bases in the middle. The CDR3 runs to 15 residues. The CDR3 DNA sequence: TGCAGTGCTTCGGTAGCGGACTATAGCACAGATACGCAGTATTTT. Translation: CSASVADYSTDTQYF.

The rearrangement joins TRBV5-1 to TRBJ2-3, with a possible D match to TRBD1 (6 bases). The ends were cut back, 8 bases at V and 4 bases at J, with 17 bases in the middle. Germline CDR1 and CDR2: SGHRS and YFSETQ. This CDR3 comprises 14 residues. The CDR3 spells CASTLQGTADTQYF. CDR3 sequence (DNA): TGCGCCAGTACACTACAGGGAACCGCAGATACGCAGTATTTT.

The chain employs TRBV29-1 and TRBJ1-2; TRBD1 matches 8 bases. Losses at the gene ends were 6 bases for V and 0 bases for J; bases not matched to a gene: 15. Germline V CDR1 and CDR2: SQVTM, ANQGSEA. The length of the CDR3 is 17 residues. Here the CDR3 DNA reads TGCAGCGTGCAAACCGGGACAGGCCTCTGGGCTAACTATGGCTACACCTTC. Its protein is CSVQTGTGLWANYGYTF.

This clonotype was recorded only once. The CDR3 DNA reads TGTGCCAGCAGCTTAGATATCTACCGGGAACAGTTCTTC. This gives the protein CASSLDIYREQFF. The rearrangement links TRBV7-9 to TRBJ2-1; the D gene is possibly TRBD2 (5 bases). Germline loops: CDR1 SEHNR, CDR2 FQNEAQ (reference sequence). The CDR3 has 13 residues. V lost 1 base and J lost 13, with 14 bases in between.